There are a few counts of the clone carrying this T cell receptor (beta chain). PBMCs served as the source from which CD4+ and CD8+ T cells were sorted. The CDR3 loop spans 16 amino acids. Germline V gives CDR1 MGHRA, CDR2 YSYEKL. Between the trimmed V and J ends, which lost 0 bases and 8 bases, there was a span of 19 bases. Reverse transcribed after extraction, RNA yielded cDNA as the sequencing template. The data were produced by immunoSEQ multiplex PCR, yet TCRdb's version contains in-frame clones alone and is incomplete. The sample contains 100,000 to 150,000 clones, almost 50% of which appear only once. The sample originates from a study of CD8+ T cells in alopecia areata. Study-level background: Treated patients took oral tofacitinib at 5 to 10 mg twice daily.

The chain links TRBV4-1 to TRBJ1-2; no firm D call. The material sequenced was CD8+ T cells sorted from blood, taken at week 0. This sequence originates from a human donor with alopecia areata. The DNA for the CDR3 is TGCGCCAGCAGCCAAGATACCCGGGTTCGAGTGAAAGGCTACACCTTC. It codes for CASSQDTRVRVKGYTF.